The rows below give T cell receptor beta chains drawn from one sample of a study of yellow fever vaccine responses in identical twins. TCRdb re-analysed the RT-PCR reads in MiXCR, keeping a single row per CDR3 protein. Of about 3,400 distinct CDR3 sequences detected, 70% to 85% appear once; the ten largest clones hold 5.5% to 8%. The input for sequencing was T cells from blood (PBMCs), unsorted or a sorted subset (not recorded which), taken before or after yellow fever vaccination (not recorded which). These receptors were collected from a young woman who received the yellow fever vaccine. CDR3s include the opening cysteine and the closing phenylalanine or tryptophan. The order of the fields is J gene, clone size, D gene, V gene, CDR3 DNA, CDR3 protein. D genes are given only for firm matches. Part of the rows lack a size; the others show once, few, many or a class for expanded clones.

TRBJ2-1	-	-	TRBV4-3	TGCGCCAGCAGCCAAGGGACTAACAATGAGCAGTTCTTC	CASSQGTNNEQFF
TRBJ2-1	-	-	TRBV5-1	TGCGCCAGCAGCTTCGAGAGCTCCTACAATGAGCAGTTCTTC	CASSFESSYNEQFF
TRBJ2-7	-	TRBD2	TRBV27	TGTGCCAGCAGTGGGACTAGCGGTAGCTACGAGCAGTACTTC	CASSGTSGSYEQYF
TRBJ2-7	once	TRBD2	TRBV11-3	TGTGCCAGCAGCTTAGTACCGCCGGGACTAGGATACGAGCAGTACTTC	CASSLVPPGLGYEQYF
TRBJ2-3	-	-	TRBV7-6	TGTGCCAGCAGCTTCCCCCTTACGGGGAAAAGCACAGATACGCAGTATTTT	CASSFPLTGKSTDTQYF
TRBJ2-1	-	-	TRBV6-2/TRBV6-3	TGTGCCAGCAGTTACATTGCGGGGGCCCCAAACAATGAGCAGTTCTTC	CASSYIAGAPNNEQFF
TRBJ2-7	-	TRBD1	TRBV11-1	TGTGCCAGCAGCTTTTGGACAGGGGTCAACTACGAGCAGTACTTC	CASSFWTGVNYEQYF
TRBJ2-1	-	TRBD2	TRBV11-2	TGTGCCAGCAGCTTATGGGAGGGAGGGGATAATCGGCAGTTCTTC	CASSLWEGGDNRQFF
TRBJ2-2	-	-	TRBV29-1	TGCAGCGTTCATACTGAGCACACCGGGGAGCTGTTTTTT	CSVHTEHTGELFF
TRBJ1-1	-	TRBD1	TRBV18	TGTGCCAGCTCACAGATTGGGAGGCAGGGGGTGTGGACTGAAGCTTTCTTT	CASSQIGRQGVWTEAFF
TRBJ1-5	few	-	TRBV12-3/TRBV12-4	TGTGCCAGCAGTCTACAGGAAAATCAGCCCCAGCATTTT	CASSLQENQPQHF
TRBJ2-7	once	-	TRBV7-9	TGTGCCAGCAGCTTATCCGGGAACGAGCAGTACTTC	CASSLSGNEQYF
TRBJ1-2	-	-	TRBV11-3	TGTGCCAGCCAGACAGGCCCGGGCGCTAACTATGGCTACACCTTC	CASQTGPGANYGYTF
TRBJ2-1	-	TRBD1	TRBV4-3	TGCGCCAGCAGCCAACAAACAGGGGGCTCCTACAATGAGCAGTTCTTC	CASSQQTGGSYNEQFF
TRBJ1-1	-	-	TRBV2	TGTGCCAGCGGGGGATCAGTTATGAACACTGAAGCTTTCTTT	CASGGSVMNTEAFF
TRBJ1-1	-	-	TRBV30	TGTGCCTGGAGTGAGGGCACAGGGAGGGGGACTGAAGCTTTCTTT	CAWSEGTGRGTEAFF
TRBJ2-1	-	TRBD2	TRBV4-3	TGCGCCAGCAGCCAAGATAGCGGGAGCTCCTACAATGAGCAGTTCTTC	CASSQDSGSSYNEQFF
TRBJ2-4	-	TRBD2	TRBV11-2	TGTGCCAGCAGCTTAGTCGGGGGGGCGGACATTCAGTACTTC	CASSLVGGADIQYF
TRBJ2-1	once	TRBD2	TRBV29-1	TGCAGCGTTGAGGGACTAGCGGGAATCGCGTCCTACAATGAGCAGTTCTTC	CSVEGLAGIASYNEQFF
TRBJ2-3	-	TRBD1	TRBV12-3/TRBV12-4	TGTGCCAGCAGGACGACAGGGGCTACTAGCACAGATACGCAGTATTTT	CASRTTGATSTDTQYF
TRBJ2-1	-	-	TRBV11-2	TGTGCCAGCAGCGTCTCGGGACTGGTCTACAATGAGCAGTTCTTC	CASSVSGLVYNEQFF
TRBJ1-4	few	-	TRBV15	TGTGCCACCAGCAGAGTATTGACAAATGAAAAACTGTTTTTT	CATSRVLTNEKLFF
TRBJ1-5	few	-	TRBV7-6	TGTGCCAGCAGCTCGGACAGATATCAGCCCCAGCATTTT	CASSSDRYQPQHF
TRBJ2-1	-	-	TRBV5-1	TGCGCCAGCAGCCCGGACGCGGCTATAAACAATGAGCAGTTCTTC	CASSPDAAINNEQFF
TRBJ2-5	once	-	TRBV21-1	TGTGCCTCCCCTGAGGGAAAAGAGACCCAGTACTTC	CASPEGKETQYF
TRBJ1-2	-	-	TRBV9	TGTGCCAGCAGCGTTTCTTCAGGGCTTTATGGCTACACCTTC	CASSVSSGLYGYTF
TRBJ2-7	-	-	TRBV5-5	TGTGCCAGCAGCTCTTATTGGACCGATTACGAGCAGTACTTC	CASSSYWTDYEQYF
TRBJ1-5	-	TRBD1	TRBV7-6	TGTGCCAGCAGCTCGGACAGGGAGTACAATGAGCCCCAGCATTTT	CASSSDREYNEPQHF
TRBJ1-1	few	-	TRBV11-1	TGTGCCAGCAGCTTGTACGGTAACACTGAAGCTTTCTTT	CASSLYGNTEAFF
TRBJ2-1	-	-	TRBV5-4	TGTGCCAGCAGCTTGGCCCTCGGTGAGCAGTTCTTC	CASSLALGEQFF
TRBJ1-1	-	-	TRBV11-1	TGTGCCAGCAGCCGTGGGGGTAGCACTGAAGCTTTCTTT	CASSRGGSTEAFF
TRBJ2-1	-	-	TRBV10-1	TGCGCCAGCAGTGCGTGGCGGGATGGCCATGAGCAGTTCTTC	CASSAWRDGHEQFF
TRBJ2-1	once	-	TRBV5-5	TGTGCCAGCAGCTTGGCGAGGGGCTCCTACAATGAGCAGTTCTTC	CASSLARGSYNEQFF
TRBJ1-1	-	-	TRBV12-3/TRBV12-4	TGTGCCAGCAGTTTGGGTGGGGTGGAAGCTTTCTTT	CASSLGGVEAFF
TRBJ2-7	-	-	TRBV11-1	TGTGCCAGCAGCTCCGTCCCAACCTACGAGCAGTACTTC	CASSSVPTYEQYF
TRBJ2-7	-	TRBD1	TRBV4-2	TGTGCCAGCAGCCCACCGGGACAGTTAGCCTACGAGCAGTACTTC	CASSPPGQLAYEQYF
TRBJ2-7	-	-	TRBV10-1	TGCGCCAGCAGTGAGTTGGAAGCGAGCTCCTACGAGCAGTACTTC	CASSELEASSYEQYF
TRBJ2-1	-	TRBD2	TRBV12-3/TRBV12-4	TGTGCCAGCAGCACACCGGGACTAGCTACGAATGAGCAGTTCTTC	CASSTPGLATNEQFF
TRBJ2-1	-	-	TRBV20-1	TGCAGTGCTAGTGAAGAGGCTTCGGCGGACAATGAGCAGTTCTTC	CSASEEASADNEQFF
TRBJ2-2	-	-	TRBV29-1	TGCAGCGTTTTGGGCCTTTCCGGGGAGCTGTTTTTT	CSVLGLSGELFF
TRBJ2-1	-	-	TRBV23-1	TGCGCCAGCAGTCAACCCGAAACAGTGGACTACAATGAGCAGTTCTTC	CASSQPETVDYNEQFF
TRBJ2-7	-	TRBD2	TRBV2	TGTGCCAGCAGTAACAAACTAGCGGGAGAGTACGAGCAGTACTTC	CASSNKLAGEYEQYF
TRBJ2-7	few	-	TRBV4-1	TGCGCCAGCAGCCAACAGAGGACAGCCTCCTACGAGCAGTACTTC	CASSQQRTASYEQYF
TRBJ2-3	-	-	TRBV29-1	TGCAGCGTTGAAATGTACGCGGGAACCACAGATACGCAGTATTTT	CSVEMYAGTTDTQYF
TRBJ2-3	-	-	TRBV11-2	TGTGCCAGCAGCTTCCGACTTTGGGACACAGATACGCAGTATTTT	CASSFRLWDTDTQYF
TRBJ2-3	few	-	TRBV5-4	TGTGCCAGCAGCTGGGGAGATACGCAGTATTTT	CASSWGDTQYF
TRBJ2-1	-	TRBD2	TRBV14	TGTGCCAGCAGCCCGATTCTCGGGGGGGCCGGGAATGAGCAGTTCTTC	CASSPILGGAGNEQFF
TRBJ2-6	-	TRBD1	TRBV4-3	TGCGCCAGCAGCCAAGCTGACAGGGCTGGGGCCAACGTCCTGACTTTC	CASSQADRAGANVLTF
TRBJ2-7	-	TRBD1	TRBV7-6	TGTGCCAGCAGCTTAGTCCCCCCGGGGACAGGTTCCGACGAGCAGTACTTC	CASSLVPPGTGSDEQYF
TRBJ1-4	-	-	TRBV7-9	TGTGCCAGCAGCCCACCGGGACGGGTTAATGAAAAACTGTTTTTT	CASSPPGRVNEKLFF
TRBJ2-7	-	-	TRBV11-1	TGTTCCAGCAGCCCGCCCGGCGAGGGTCTCACTTCCTACGAGCAGTACTTC	CSSSPPGEGLTSYEQYF
TRBJ2-3	-	-	TRBV29-1	TGCAGCGAATACAGTGGGGGCACAGATACGCAGTATTTT	CSEYSGGTDTQYF
TRBJ2-7	few	TRBD1	TRBV11-2	TGTGCCAGCAGCTTATGGGACAGGGAGAACTACGAGCAGTACTTC	CASSLWDRENYEQYF
TRBJ2-5	-	-	TRBV7-3	TGTGCCAGCAGCGATTGGCGAGGCCGGGACCCAGAGACCCAGTACTTC	CASSDWRGRDPETQYF
TRBJ2-1	-	-	TRBV11-1	TGTGCCAGCAGCTCCGAGGGCGGGGAAACCTACAATGAGCAGTTCTTC	CASSSEGGETYNEQFF
TRBJ2-7	-	TRBD2	TRBV29-1	TGCAGCGTTGAATTGGGAGGGTCCGAGCAGTACTTC	CSVELGGSEQYF
TRBJ2-7	-	-	TRBV7-9	TGTGCCAGCAGCATCTCCTACGAGCAGTACTTC	CASSISYEQYF